This TCR beta chain is from a study of cytomegalovirus exposure and HLA in healthy donors. There are 15 residues in the CDR3. Germline CDR1 reads SGHNT; CDR2 reads YENEEA. V shed 4 bases, J shed 8 bases, and the junction held 6 bases outside the gene matches. With 60 Vbeta and 13 Jbeta primers, the PCR was carried out. Sequenced by immunoSEQ multiplex PCR; TCRdb stores in-frame clones only, minus some. The sample carries about 190,000 clones, around 67% recorded once. Study findings and constraints: For TCR beta chains, V- and J-gene trimming was later linked to a missense DCLRE1C variant.

This clone was counted a few times. Its antigen remains unknown. V is TRBV11-3 and J is TRBJ2-1; 12 positions agree with TRBD2. Sequencing input: PBMCs. This receptor was taken from a young woman in good health and CMV-seropositive. CDR3 DNA sequence: TGTGCCAGCAGCTATTCAGGACTAGCGGGATATGAGCAGTTCTTC. The encoded protein is CASSYSGLAGYEQFF.